This is a list of T cell receptor beta chains from one sample in a study of blood T cells in healthy people across ages. One entry per CDR3 protein results from TCRdb running MiXCR on the 5' RACE reads. The sample lists 650,000 to 1,000,000 distinct CDR3 sequences; under 40% were seen once. The material sequenced was blood. Every receptor here comes from a man aged 18 to 30 in good health. Both conserved end residues are part of each CDR3. A D gene is named only where the DNA matches it firmly. Only part of the rows carry a size: once, few, many, or a class if the clone is expanded.

few	TRBJ1-5	TRBV12-3/TRBV12-4	TRBD1	TGTGCCAGCAGTTTATCCCGACAGGGATATCAGCCCCAGCATTTT	CASSLSRQGYQPQHF
.	TRBJ2-2	TRBV7-2	TRBD2	TGTGCCAGCCTCCGACTAGCGGGGAACACCGGGGAGCTGTTTTTT	CASLRLAGNTGELFF
.	TRBJ2-7	TRBV6-5	.	TGTGCCAGCAGTTACTCGACTCGGGGCGCGGGTTCCTACAATGAGCAGTACTTC	CASSYSTRGAGSYNEQYF
many	TRBJ2-1	TRBV10-3	.	TGTGCCATCAGGGACCGGGACATAGACTACAATGAGCAGTTCTTC	CAIRDRDIDYNEQFF
many	TRBJ1-5	TRBV10-3	.	TGTGCCATCAGTGAAGTGATGTCAGGGATCTATAGCAATCAGCCCCAGCATTTT	CAISEVMSGIYSNQPQHF
.	TRBJ2-5	TRBV4-3	TRBD2	TGCGCCAGCAGCCAAGATCCGGGACTAACGCCAACCAAAGAGACCCAGTACTTC	CASSQDPGLTPTKETQYF
many	TRBJ1-5	TRBV5-5	.	TGTGCCAGCAGCCCCGGGACGGTTAGCAATCAGCCCCAGCATTTT	CASSPGTVSNQPQHF
few	TRBJ1-1	TRBV12-3/TRBV12-4	.	TGTGCCAGCAGTTTATACACTTGTGAAGCTTTCTTT	CASSLYTCEAFF
few	TRBJ2-7	TRBV5-1	TRBD2	TGCGCCAGCAGCGCCCGGGGGGACTCCTACAATGAGCAGTACTTC	CASSARGDSYNEQYF
.	TRBJ1-4	TRBV9	TRBD1	TGTGCCAGCAGCCCACGACAGGGGGCAACTAATGAAAAACTGTTTTTT	CASSPRQGATNEKLFF
.	TRBJ1-2	TRBV7-2	.	TGTGCCAGCAACTTAGTTTCAGGCGGTGGCTACACCTTC	CASNLVSGGGYTF
.	TRBJ2-4	TRBV20-1	.	TGCAGTGCTAGAGATCTATCCTCCAAAAACATTCAGTACTTC	CSARDLSSKNIQYF
.	TRBJ2-3	TRBV12-3/TRBV12-4	TRBD1	TGTGCCAGCAGCCAAGACAGGGGGAGCTCGGATACGCAGTATTTT	CASSQDRGSSDTQYF
many	TRBJ2-3	TRBV4-3	.	TGCGCCAGCAGCCAAGAACCCCGGGCAGATACGCAGTATTTT	CASSQEPRADTQYF
many	TRBJ1-2	TRBV12-3/TRBV12-4	.	TGTGCCAGCAGTCAGCCGGTGGGCTATGGCTACACCTTC	CASSQPVGYGYTF
.	TRBJ2-5	TRBV29-1	.	TGCAGCGTTGGAAGATTACAGCCCCTAGTGAACAATGAGCAGTACTTC	CSVGRLQPLVNNEQYF
many	TRBJ2-1	TRBV12-3/TRBV12-4	.	TGTGCCAGCAGTTTATCCCCCCCCCTAAGGGAATACAATGAGCAGTTCTTC	CASSLSPPLREYNEQFF
.	TRBJ1-2	TRBV4-1	.	TGCGCCAGCAGCCAAGATGGGCAGAACTATGGCTACACCTTC	CASSQDGQNYGYTF
.	TRBJ1-4	TRBV20-1	.	TGCAGTGCTTCTCCGGGACTCCGAAGGGGTAATGAAAAACTGTTTTTT	CSASPGLRRGNEKLFF